A selection of T cell receptor beta chains follows, all from one sample in a study of vaccination effects on CD4 cells after COVID-19. Their antigens are not known. Profiled with immunoSEQ multiplex PCR; TCRdb holds only in-frame clones, not every one. The sample records about 71,000 clones, approximately 80% being singletons. This material consisted of CD4+ T cells from PBMCs cultured with SARS-CoV-2 spike peptides, taken before COVID-19 vaccination. The source of these receptors is a human donor who received a COVID-19 vaccine. The CDR3 runs from the conserved cysteine through the conserved F or W. The D gene is left open where the match is weak. Only part of the rows carry a size: once, few, many, or a class if the clone is expanded.

D gene,clone size,V gene,J gene,CDR3 DNA,CDR3 protein
TRBD2,once,TRBV11-2,TRBJ2-4,TGTGCCAGCAGCTTAGCATCAAAGGGAGGGAGGTACTTC,CASSLASKGGRYF
-,-,TRBV19,TRBJ2-3,TGTGCCAGTAGTATTCCCGGGAGCACAGATACGCAGTATTTT,CASSIPGSTDTQYF
-,-,TRBV5-1,TRBJ1-1,TGCGCCAGCAGTTTCTTGGACGGGACGCTGAACACTGAAGCTTTCTTT,CASSFLDGTLNTEAFF
-,-,TRBV12-3/TRBV12-4,TRBJ1-1,TGTGCCAGCAGGAGGGTAACGAATGAAGCTTTCTTT,CASRRVTNEAFF
-,-,TRBV6-6,TRBJ1-5,TGTGCCAGCAGTTACTCCCAAAGCAATCAGCCCCAGCATTTT,CASSYSQSNQPQHF
TRBD2,-,TRBV6-5,TRBJ2-1,TGTGCCAGCAGTAGGGGAGGGTCATCTGAGCAGTTCTTC,CASSRGGSSEQFF
-,-,TRBV12-3/TRBV12-4,TRBJ1-2,TGTGCCAGCAGTTCCCTTGCTGGCTACACCTTC,CASSSLAGYTF
-,-,TRBV6-5,TRBJ1-5,TGTGCCACCCGTCGGAGGGCGGAACAGCCCCAGCATTTT,CATRRRAEQPQHF
TRBD1,-,TRBV30,TRBJ1-6,TGTGCCTGGAGTAGGGACAGGGGGGCGGATAATTCACCCCTCCACTTT,CAWSRDRGADNSPLHF
-,-,TRBV24-1,TRBJ1-5,TGTGCCACCAGTGATTTAAGGTTGGCGGGGGTGAAAGCCTCAAATTATAGCAATCAGCCCCAGCATTTT,CATSDLRLAGVKASNYSNQPQHF
-,-,TRBV2,TRBJ2-5,TGTGCCGCAAAGGGGATTGGGGGCCCAGAGACCCAGTACTTC,CAAKGIGGPETQYF
TRBD2,-,TRBV5-1,TRBJ2-3,TGCGCCAGCACGCCGGGTAGCGGGGGGTTAGATACGCAGTATTTT,CASTPGSGGLDTQYF
-,once,TRBV11-2,TRBJ2-5,TGTGCCAGCAGCTTAGATCGGAACCGAGGGACCCAGTACTTC,CASSLDRNRGTQYF
TRBD1,few,TRBV20-1,TRBJ1-2,TGCAGTGCGGAGACAGGGTTCGGCTACACCTTC,CSAETGFGYTF
-,-,TRBV28,TRBJ1-1,TGTGCCAGCAGTTCCCCGGGAGGAGGGACTGAAGCTTTCTTT,CASSSPGGGTEAFF
-,-,TRBV24-1,TRBJ2-3,TGTGCCACCAGTTCGGGCGGGGAGGCAGATACGCAGTATTTT,CATSSGGEADTQYF
-,few,TRBV10-1,TRBJ1-1,TGCGCCAGCAGTGGGTCCAGCGTGGCCACTGAAGCTTTCTTT,CASSGSSVATEAFF
TRBD2,-,TRBV5-1,TRBJ2-3,TGCGCCAGCAGCTTCGGGCCTAGCGGAAGCACAGATACGCAGTATTTT,CASSFGPSGSTDTQYF
-,-,TRBV5-1,TRBJ1-1,TGCGCCAGCAGCTCCGGGGGGGACACTGAAGCTTTCTTT,CASSSGGDTEAFF
TRBD2,-,TRBV19,TRBJ2-3,TGTGCCAGTACCTCTCGGGGGGGCACAGATACGCAGTATTTT,CASTSRGGTDTQYF
-,-,TRBV19,TRBJ2-3,TGTGCCAGTACCCCAGAGGGGGGGGCGGTCTTGGGTACGCAGTATTTT,CASTPEGGAVLGTQYF
-,-,TRBV7-3,TRBJ1-1,TGTGCCAGCAGCTTACAGGGCGGCACTGAAGCTTTCTTT,CASSLQGGTEAFF
-,once,TRBV27,TRBJ2-2,TGTGCCAGCAGTTTAATGAACCGGGAGCTGTTTTTT,CASSLMNRELFF
-,-,TRBV6-5,TRBJ1-3,TGTGCCAGCAGCCCCCTGGTGTCGGGAAACACCATATATTTT,CASSPLVSGNTIYF
TRBD1,-,TRBV18,TRBJ2-1,TGTGCCAGCTCACCGACCCGACAGGGTGGCAATGAGCAGTTCTTC,CASSPTRQGGNEQFF
TRBD1,-,TRBV11-2,TRBJ1-5,TGTGCCAGCAGCTTAGGGACAGGGCGAATTCAGCCCCAGCATTTT,CASSLGTGRIQPQHF
-,-,TRBV19,TRBJ1-2,TGTGCCAGTAGTTTTAGGGCCCACTATGGCTACACCTTC,CASSFRAHYGYTF
TRBD2,-,TRBV27,TRBJ2-5,TGTGCCAGCAGCCCCGGGACTAGGGGACGGGAGACCCAGTACTTC,CASSPGTRGRETQYF
-,few,TRBV19,TRBJ1-1,TGTGCCAGTATCGGACAAATGAACACTGAAGCTTTCTTT,CASIGQMNTEAFF
-,-,TRBV24-1,TRBJ2-2,TGTGCCACCAGTGATTTTCTGTCAGATAACACCGGGGAGCTGTTTTTT,CATSDFLSDNTGELFF
TRBD1,-,TRBV9,TRBJ2-3,TGTGCCAGCAGCGCTAAGGGTAGAACAGGACAGGGGACAGATACGCAGTATTTT,CASSAKGRTGQGTDTQYF
TRBD2,once,TRBV5-1,TRBJ2-3,TGCGCCAGCAGGAAGACTAGCGCCAACACAGATACGCAGTATTTT,CASRKTSANTDTQYF
TRBD2,-,TRBV9,TRBJ2-3,TGTGCCAGCAGCGGGCGGGGGGGCAGGACAGATACGCAGTATTTT,CASSGRGGRTDTQYF
-,-,TRBV12-3/TRBV12-4,TRBJ1-1,TGTGCCAGCAGTTTAATAGGGTCGGAAGCTTTCTTT,CASSLIGSEAFF
TRBD1,-,TRBV15,TRBJ1-5,TGTGCCACCAGCAGAGGAGGGGGCGCGGGTCAGCCCCAGCATTTT,CATSRGGGAGQPQHF
-,-,TRBV6-5,TRBJ2-2,TGTGCCAGCACCAGCAACACCGGGGAGCTGTTTTTT,CASTSNTGELFF
TRBD1,-,TRBV19,TRBJ2-2,TGTGCCAGTAACGACAGGGCGGTGGGTGCCGGGGAGCTGTTTTTT,CASNDRAVGAGELFF
TRBD2,-,TRBV5-8,TRBJ2-1,TGTGCCAGCAGCTTGGCTAGACTAGCGGTGGCCTACAATGAGCAGTTCTTC,CASSLARLAVAYNEQFF
-,-,TRBV5-1,TRBJ1-4,TGCGCCAGCAGCTTGTCTGACGCAACTAATGAAAAACTGTTTTTT,CASSLSDATNEKLFF
TRBD2,-,TRBV5-1,TRBJ2-3,TGCGCCAGCAGCCGGACTAGCGGGGGGGCCCAAGATACGCAGTATTTT,CASSRTSGGAQDTQYF
-,-,TRBV21-1,TRBJ1-3,TGTGCCAGCAGCCTCCCGGGAAACACCATATATTTT,CASSLPGNTIYF
-,-,TRBV25-1,TRBJ1-1,TGTGCCAGCAGTCCCCCCAGGGTTTTGAACACTGAAGCTTTCTTT,CASSPPRVLNTEAFF
-,-,TRBV5-1,TRBJ1-1,TGCGCCAGCAGCATTACTGGGGACACTGAAGCTTTCTTT,CASSITGDTEAFF
TRBD1,once,TRBV3-1/TRBV3-2,TRBJ1-2,TGTGCCAGCGGCGGGATAGGACAGGGCAACTATGGCTACACCTTC,CASGGIGQGNYGYTF
TRBD1,-,TRBV19,TRBJ2-5,TGTGCCAGTTCGAAGGGACAGTCTCAAGAGACCCAGTACTTC,CASSKGQSQETQYF
-,-,TRBV7-9,TRBJ2-3,TGTGCCAGCAGCTTAGCGTCTAGCGGCACAGATACGCAGTATTTT,CASSLASSGTDTQYF
-,-,TRBV10-3,TRBJ2-5,TGTGCCATCAGTGGAGAGACAGCACCTACTCGAGAGACCCAGTACTTC,CAISGETAPTRETQYF
-,-,TRBV6-2/TRBV6-3,TRBJ1-1,TGTGCCAGCAGTTCTAGCGGGAACACTGAAGCTTTCTTT,CASSSSGNTEAFF
-,-,TRBV19,TRBJ2-5,TGTGCCAGTAGCACCCGGGGGCAAGAGACCCAGTACTTC,CASSTRGQETQYF
TRBD1,-,TRBV18,TRBJ2-2,TGTGCCAGCTCACCGGGACAGAGGAGTACCGGGGAGCTGTTTTTT,CASSPGQRSTGELFF
-,once,TRBV10-1,TRBJ2-2,TGCGCCACTACGGGGGGCCTAGACACCGGGGAGCTGTTTTTT,CATTGGLDTGELFF